This TCR beta chain was captured by sequencing in a study of Ad26.COV2.S vaccination and SARS-CoV-2 variants. Study as a whole: Enrollment placed the donor in the COV1001 Ad26.COV2.S trial arm.

A note on this clone: Its antigen remains unidentified.

The ends lost 3 bases at V and 9 bases at J; junction bases unmatched: 11. Germline CDR1 MNHNS, CDR2 SASEGT. The CDR3 has 16 residues. The protocol was immunoSEQ multiplex PCR, while the TCRdb copy is restricted to in-frame clones and leaves out a portion. In the table there are approximately 420,000 clones, around nine tenths of which are singletons. Treatment defined: 15 to 20 received Ad26.COV2.S at low or high dose, single or two shots; 5 received placebo; per-sample allocation not given. Specimens were obtained on day 63 following the first vaccine or placebo injection. Notes on the study in general: Measures of TCR breadth and depth may have fallen short of total T cell responses.

This TCR derives from a person aged 18 to 59 who received the Ad26.COV2.S COVID-19 vaccine or a placebo. The chain links TRBV6-1 to TRBJ1-5; 10 bases are shared with TRBD1. Source: peripheral blood, taken in a trial of Ad26.COV2.S vaccine versus placebo. The CDR3 reads CASSDKTGGANWPQHF. In nucleotides, the CDR3 is TGTGCCAGCAGTGATAAGACAGGGGGCGCCAACTGGCCCCAGCATTTT.